This record looks at one T cell receptor (beta chain) sequence and its context. The V gene lost 2 bases and the J gene lost 8 bases, with 10 bases spanning the gap. Looked up from germline, CDR1 is MDHEN and CDR2 is SYDVKM. The CDR3 contains 13 residues. This entry belongs to a study of cytomegalovirus exposure and HLA in healthy donors. Primers: 60 Vbeta forward and 13 Jbeta reverse. Profiled with immunoSEQ multiplex PCR; TCRdb holds only in-frame clones, not every one. The sample holds 100,000 to 140,000 clones; around 77% are singletons and the top ten take roughly 3.9%. The V call is TRBV28, the J call TRBJ2-4; a possible D gene is TRBD2 (5 bases). This sequence was found in a male donor in good health and CMV-seronegative. The sequencing input was PBMCs. The CDR3 region has the DNA TGTGCCAGCAGTTTACCCCGGGGAGACATTCAGTACTTC. Translating it yields CASSLPRGDIQYF.